The 24 T cell receptor beta chains presented below share a single source sample, sequenced in a study of T cell repertoires in breast cancer. A second nested PCR with blocking oligonucleotides suppressed unpaired genes. From the emulsion pairing reads, TCRdb called clonotypes with MiXCR, one entry per CDR3 protein. The data show about 40,000 distinct CDR3 sequences, 45% seen once. Primers covering all TCR V genes were used in emulsion RT-PCR on CD8+ T cells. The sample consisted of CD8+ T cells. These TCRs come from a pool of human donors with breast cancer or a healthy control (not recorded which).

The genes are TRBV2 and TRBJ2-1, with no clear D. The germline V gene has CDR1 SNHLY and CDR2 FYNNEI. The V end lost 1 base, the J end lost 0 bases, and 7 bases lay between the germline ends. The CDR3 sequence is 15 residues long. The CDR3 loop reads CASSEERSSYNEQFF. The CDR3 DNA follows: TGTGCCAGCAGTGAAGAACGGAGCTCCTACAATGAGCAGTTCTTC. Full variable domain (rest looked up from reference TRBV2 and TRBJ2-1): EPEVTQTPSHQVTQMGQEVILRCVPISNHLYFYWYRQILGQKVEFLVSFYNNEISEKSEIFDDQFSVERPDGSNFTLKIRSTKLEDSAMYFCASSEERSSYNEQFFGPGTRLTVL.

V usage is TRBV10-1 and J usage is TRBJ2-7; TRBD2 is a possible D gene (7 bases). V was cut by 4 bases and J by 6 bases, with 16 bases left in between. The CDR3 extends over 14 amino acids. Germline values: CDR1 WNHNN, CDR2 SYGVQD (reference sequence). The CDR3 protein is CASSALGAGAEQYF. CDR3 bases: TGCGCCAGCAGTGCCCTGGGGGCGGGAGCCGAGCAGTACTTC.

Of note for this clonotype: The junction departs from the called germline gene at one end, perhaps through a read error. V and J are TRBV6-5 and TRBJ1-1; D possibly corresponds to TRBD1 (5 bases). CDR1 is MNHEY, CDR2 SVGAGI, per germline. The CDR3 totals 12 residues. The CDR3 loop reads CASSSTSGPGPF. CDR3 nucleotide sequence: TGTGCCAGCAGTTCCACCTCCGGCCCGGGGCCCTTT.

This chain links TRBV2 with TRBJ1-2; a possible D gene is TRBD1 (6 bases). Trimming cost V 6 bases and J 6 bases, with 17 bases left between them. The CDR3 has 14 amino acids. In germline, CDR1 is SNHLY, CDR2 FYNNEI. The chain's CDR3 is CASSARAGGHGYTF. In nucleotides, the CDR3 is TGTGCCAGCAGCGCCCGGGCCGGGGGCCATGGCTACACCTTC.

This clonotype has a count of ten or more. The CDR3 DNA reads as TGCAGTGCCCTCCTCCCCACCCCGGGTCAGCCCCAGCATTTT. Residues: CSALLPTPGQPQHF. The chain recombines TRBV20-1 with TRBJ1-5; D unclear. V was clipped by 6 bases and J by 6 bases, with 18 bases between them. Germline V gene lookup returns CDR1 DFQATT and CDR2 SNEGSKA (reference sequence). The CDR3 runs to 14 residues.

A note on this clonotype: This may stem from a read error, because a much larger clone lies one nucleotide away. The chain carries TRBV20-1 and TRBJ2-3, with D perhaps matching TRBD1 (6 bases). The germline V gene encodes CDR1 DFQATT and CDR2 SNEGSKA (reference sequence). V lost 4 bases and J 4 bases, leaving 6 bases between the germline ends. CDR3 length equals 11 residues. The CDR3 reads CSATGADTQYF. As DNA, the CDR3 is TGCAGTGCTACAGGGGCAGATACGCAGTATTTT.

This clonotype was seen a single time. The rearrangement links TRBV12-3 or TRBV12-4 to TRBJ1-1; a weak D match, TRBD1 (5 bases). V was pared by 4 bases and J by 4 bases, with 13 bases between. CDR3 length: 14 amino acids. CDR3 sequence reads: CASSYRQSGTEAFF. CDR3 in DNA: TGTGCCAGCAGTTACCGACAGTCGGGCACTGAAGCTTTCTTT.

The chain uses TRBV12-3 or TRBV12-4 and TRBJ1-2; D not certain. Deletions cut 4 bases from V and 1 base from J, with 7 bases between. This CDR3 comprises 13 residues. The CDR3 here is CASSSQDNYGYTF. CDR3 nucleotide sequence: TGTGCCAGCAGTTCCCAGGATAACTATGGCTACACCTTC.

The chain uses TRBV6-1 and TRBJ1-2; 10 nucleotides line up with TRBD1. The germline CDR1 and CDR2 sequences are MNHNS and SASEGT. V shed 4 bases and J 8 bases; nucleotides not matched to a gene: 10. This CDR3 is built from 15 residues. CDR3 bases: TGTGCCAGCAGTGGGGACAGGGGAAACTTAATAGGCTACACCTTC. Protein product: CASSGDRGNLIGYTF.

CDR3 in DNA: TGTGCCAGCAGCGGAGAAGGGACAGGGGGAATCACAGATACGCAGTATTTT. This sequence encodes CASSGEGTGGITDTQYF. The genes are TRBV9 and TRBJ2-3, with 11 bases lining up with TRBD1. Germline V gives CDR1 SGDLS, CDR2 YYNGEE. The J segment lost 2 bases and the V segment lost 3 bases, leaving 8 bases of the junction unmatched. The CDR3 runs to 17 residues. Filled out from reference TRBV9 and TRBJ2-3, the complete variable domain reads DSGVTQTPKHLITATGQRVTLRCSPRSGDLSVYWYQQSLDQGLQFLIQYYNGEERAKGNILERFSAQQFPDLHSELNLSSLELGDSALYFCASSGEGTGGITDTQYFGPGTRLTVL.

The chain recombines TRBV5-1 with TRBJ2-1, with 9 bases aligning to TRBD2. Germline CDR1 is SGHRS and CDR2 is YFSETQ. The trim removed 4 bases at V and 8 bases at J, leaving 4 bases unmatched. The CDR3 has 13 residues. The CDR3 spells CASSTGTSYEQFF. CDR3 nucleotide sequence: TGCGCCAGCAGCACCGGGACTAGCTATGAGCAGTTCTTC.

The rearrangement links TRBV11-2 to TRBJ2-2; no reliable D call. The CDR3 totals 14 residues. V gave up 3 bases and J gave up 7 bases, with 12 bases separating them. Germline assignment: CDR1 SGHAT and CDR2 FQNNGV. The CDR3 region has the DNA TGTGCCAGCAGCTTCTCGAAATACCACGGGGAGCTGTTTTTT. Translation: CASSFSKYHGELFF.

The chain combines TRBV2 with TRBJ1-1, with TRBD1 as a possible D gene (5 bases). Trimming cost V 7 bases and J 2 bases, with 11 bases left between them. CDR3 length: 13 amino acids. Looked up from germline, CDR1 is SNHLY and CDR2 is FYNNEI. DNA of the CDR3: TGTGCCAGCATGGGGGATCTCAACACTGAAGCTTTCTTT. Its translation is CASMGDLNTEAFF. The full variable domain, its missing parts supplied by reference TRBV2 and TRBJ1-1, is EPEVTQTPSHQVTQMGQEVILRCVPISNHLYFYWYRQILGQKVEFLVSFYNNEISEKSEIFDDQFSVERPDGSNFTLKIRSTKLEDSAMYFCASMGDLNTEAFFGQGTRLTVV.

The chain has TRBV4-2 and TRBJ2-1; tentatively, D is TRBD1 (6 bases). The germline CDR1 and CDR2 sequences are LGHNA and YNFKEQ. The CDR3 sequence is 14 residues long. V was trimmed by 5 bases and J by 4 bases, leaving 12 bases between them. The CDR3 protein is CASSDRDKYNEQFF. DNA of the CDR3: TGTGCCAGCAGCGACCGGGACAAATACAATGAGCAGTTCTTC.

This clonotype was seen repeatedly, ten times or more. V usage is TRBV6-2 or TRBV6-3 and J usage is TRBJ2-1; D is undetermined. V lost 0 bases to trimming and J lost 0 bases, with 15 bases between them. Germline lookup yields CDR1 MNHEY and CDR2 SVGEGT. There are 18 residues in the CDR3. CDR3 DNA: TGTGCCAGCAGTTACTCGAGAAAGGAGAAAAGCTCCTACAATGAGCAGTTCTTC. It yields the protein CASSYSRKEKSSYNEQFF.

This clonotype was observed at least ten times. This rearrangement joins TRBV20-1 to TRBJ2-3; TRBD2 matches at 10 bases. Germline trimming cut 6 bases from V and 3 bases from J; bases unmatched to any gene: 9. The CDR3 is 15 amino acids. Germline V gene sequence: CDR1 DFQATT, CDR2 SNEGSKA (reference sequence). CDR3 nucleotide sequence: TGCAGTGCCGGAGGACTAGCGGAAGGGACAGATACGCAGTATTTT. Residues: CSAGGLAEGTDTQYF.

To note about this clonotype: This may be a read error: a much more frequent sequence differs by one nucleotide. The chain links TRBV4-2 to TRBJ1-1; 7 bases align to TRBD1. The germline V gene encodes CDR1 LGHNA and CDR2 YNFKEQ. V trimming: 1 base; J trimming: 2 bases; junction bases outside the gene matches: 7. This CDR3 contains 16 residues. The CDR3 bases are TGTGCCAGCAGCCAAGCACCGGGACAGATAAACACTGAAGCTTTCTTT. Translated, it gives CASSQAPGQINTEAFF.

The V gene is TRBV29-1, the J gene TRBJ2-3; 7 bases match TRBD1. V was pared by 6 bases and J by 1 base, with 10 bases of the junction left unmatched. The CDR3 spans 15 residues. The germline gives CDR1 SQVTM, CDR2 ANQGSEA. The CDR3 here is CSVRTGMLGTDTQYF. Here the CDR3 DNA reads TGCAGCGTCAGGACAGGAATGTTAGGCACAGATACGCAGTATTTT.

On this clonotype itself: A single base separates this from a much larger clone, so it may be a read error. The chain links TRBV6-2 or TRBV6-3 to TRBJ1-5; D remains ambiguous. Germline V gene sequence: CDR1 MNHEY, CDR2 SVGEGT. The CDR3 loop spans 16 amino acids. V shed 5 bases and J shed 2 bases, with 16 bases lying between them. The CDR3 region has the DNA TGTGCCAGCAGTGATTCGCATGGGGTTGGCAATCAGCCCCAGCATTTT. Translating it yields CASSDSHGVGNQPQHF.

This chain connects TRBV15 to TRBJ2-3, with D possibly called TRBD1 or TRBD2 (5 bases each). CDR3 length equals 15 residues. V lost 3 bases and J lost 6, with 16 bases in between. CDR1 LNHNV and CDR2 YYDKDF come from the germline V gene (reference sequence). CDR3 DNA: TGTGCCACCAGCAGGCCGGGACGGGCCCTGGATACGCAGTATTTT. Its translation: CATSRPGRALDTQYF.

The V call is TRBV20-1, the J call TRBJ2-1; tentative D call: TRBD1 (6 bases). Trimming stripped 6 bases from V and 12 bases from J, with 24 bases between. The germline gives CDR1 DFQATT, CDR2 SNEGSKA (reference sequence). This CDR3 spans 14 amino acids. The CDR3 protein is CSATDPRDPRGQFF. CDR3 coding DNA: TGCAGTGCCACCGACCCACGGGATCCCAGGGGGCAGTTCTTC.

Many counts were recorded for this clonotype. This chain links TRBV6-1 with TRBJ2-3; D uncertain. The CDR3 sequence is 12 residues long. Trimming removed 5 bases from V and 7 bases from J, with 10 bases in between. Germline loops: CDR1 MNHNS, CDR2 SASEGT. As DNA, the CDR3 is TGTGCCAGCAGTCGGCCCCAACATACGCAGTATTTT. Protein product: CASSRPQHTQYF.

This chain joins TRBV7-9 and TRBJ2-3; TRBD1 is a possible D gene (6 bases). Between the trimmed V and J ends, which lost 6 bases and 0 bases, there was a span of 13 bases. The germline gives CDR1 SEHNR, CDR2 FQNEAQ (reference sequence). This CDR3 region has 15 residues. The CDR3 loop reads CASSPPGVSTDTQYF. The CDR3 DNA sequence: TGTGCCAGCAGTCCCCCAGGGGTTAGCACAGATACGCAGTATTTT.

The CDR3, as DNA: TGCGCCAGCAGCTTGGTTGGGGGATCGAACACTGAAGCTTTCTTT. It translates to CASSLVGGSNTEAFF. The chain combines TRBV5-1 with TRBJ1-1, with TRBD1 as a possible D gene (5 bases). CDR3 size: 15 residues. Looked up from germline, CDR1 is SGHRS and CDR2 is YFSETQ. V gave up 0 bases and J gave up 1 base, with 10 bases separating them.